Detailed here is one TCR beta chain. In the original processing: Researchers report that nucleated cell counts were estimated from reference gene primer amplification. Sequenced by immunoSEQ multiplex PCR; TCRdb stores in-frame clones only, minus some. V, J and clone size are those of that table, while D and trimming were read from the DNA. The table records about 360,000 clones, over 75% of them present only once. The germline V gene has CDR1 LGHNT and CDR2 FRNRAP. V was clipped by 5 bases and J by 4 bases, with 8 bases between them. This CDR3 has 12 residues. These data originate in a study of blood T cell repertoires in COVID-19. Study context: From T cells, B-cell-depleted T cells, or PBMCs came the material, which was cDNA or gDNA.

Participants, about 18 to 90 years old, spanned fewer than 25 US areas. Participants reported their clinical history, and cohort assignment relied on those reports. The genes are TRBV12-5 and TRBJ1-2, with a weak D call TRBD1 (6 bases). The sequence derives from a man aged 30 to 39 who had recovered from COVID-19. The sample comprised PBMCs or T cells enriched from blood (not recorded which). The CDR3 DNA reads TGTGCTAGTGGTACGGACAGCTATGGCTACACCTTC. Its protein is CASGTDSYGYTF.